This TCR beta chain was found in a study of T cells in Graves' hyperthyroidism and ophthalmopathy. The germline V gene encodes CDR1 LGHDT and CDR2 YNNKEL (reference sequence). The CDR3 totals 17 residues. V shed 2 bases and J 7 bases; nucleotides not matched to a gene: 11. This clonotype was found a few times. RNA transcripts yielded amplified TCR beta CDR3 regions. Using the HTBI primer set, a first-round RT-PCR was run on the TCR CDR3. TCRdb reprocessed the multiplex PCR reads via MiXCR and lists one record per CDR3 protein. The repertoire consists of 490,000 or so distinct CDR3 sequences, with 20% occurring once and the leading ten covering over 45%.

Source material: blood. V and J are TRBV3-1 and TRBJ2-5; TRBD2 agrees at 12 bases. The TCR sequence derives from a middle-aged man with Graves' ophthalmopathy. As DNA, the CDR3 is TGTGCCAGCAGCCAACAACGACTAGCGGGGGCCCAGCGGACCCAGTACTTC. It translates to CASSQQRLAGAQRTQYF.